The T cell receptor (beta chain) described here comes from a study of human T cells and chemical hapten exposure. The wider study: Each patch test put 0.01% DPC on the upper back, and results were read at 6 days.

The CDR3 covers 16 residues. Germline V gives CDR1 SGDLS, CDR2 YYNGEE. V shed 4 bases and J 3 bases; nucleotides not matched to a gene: 9. MiXCR, run by TCRdb on the RACE reads, gives a single entry per CDR3 protein. The sample lists 150,000 or so distinct CDR3 sequences, around 13% occurring once. Time point indicated: patch test 1, 2 weeks after DPC sensitization. The treatment here: therapeutic diphenylcyclopropenone sensitization with weekly scalp DPC. Unfractionated whole blood yielded total RNA. This chain joins TRBV9 and TRBJ2-3, with 9 positions matching TRBD1. This TCR was sampled from a woman aged 25 to 45 with alopecia areata. Some clones in this sample may be carry-over from other donors' samples. The specimen was whole blood, collected in connection with sensitization to the hapten diphenylcyclopropenone (DPC). CDR3 nucleotide sequence: TGTGCCAGCAGCTTCCGTACCGGGACAGGGACAGATACGCAGTATTTT. Translated: CASSFRTGTGTDTQYF.